The rows below give T cell receptor beta chains drawn from one sample of a study of blood T cells in healthy people across ages. TCRdb reprocessed the 5' RACE reads with MiXCR, giving one entry per CDR3 protein. The data contain some 850,000 distinct CDR3 sequences, around 24% of them singletons. This same sample was also part of a study on T cells of mothers and their children.

The sample was blood. These receptors were collected from a boy aged 10-17 years in good health. CDR3s include the opening cysteine and the closing phenylalanine or tryptophan. Each record gives: clone size, J gene, D gene, V gene, CDR3 DNA, CDR3 protein. The D gene is left open where the match is weak. Some rows have no size entry. The others give once, few or many, or a class for an expanded clone.

abundance: many
j_gene: TRBJ1-2
d_gene: TRBD1
v_gene: TRBV12-3/TRBV12-4
CDR3nt: TGTGCCAGCAGTCTCGGACAGGGGGCGGGAGGCTACACCTTC
CDR3aa: CASSLGQGAGGYTF

abundance: few
j_gene: TRBJ1-1
d_gene: -
v_gene: TRBV5-1
CDR3nt: TGCGCCAGCAGCTTGGAAGGGGGGGAGAACACTGAAGCTTTCTTT
CDR3aa: CASSLEGGENTEAFF

abundance: few
j_gene: TRBJ2-7
d_gene: -
v_gene: TRBV20-1
CDR3nt: TGCAGTGCCAAGGAGTATTTCTACGAGCAGTACTTC
CDR3aa: CSAKEYFYEQYF

abundance: -
j_gene: TRBJ1-4
d_gene: -
v_gene: TRBV5-1
CDR3nt: TGCGCCAGCAGCTTCCAACAGGGTCCGACTAATGAAAAACTGTTTTTT
CDR3aa: CASSFQQGPTNEKLFF

abundance: -
j_gene: TRBJ2-7
d_gene: -
v_gene: TRBV28
CDR3nt: TGTGCCAGCAGTCCGGACATTGGATACGAGCAGTACTTC
CDR3aa: CASSPDIGYEQYF

abundance: -
j_gene: TRBJ2-1
d_gene: -
v_gene: TRBV20-1
CDR3nt: TGCAGTGCTAGAGGGACACGCCAAGCGGGGATACAAGGGGGTGAGCAGTTCTTC
CDR3aa: CSARGTRQAGIQGGEQFF

abundance: -
j_gene: TRBJ2-1
d_gene: TRBD2
v_gene: TRBV7-3
CDR3nt: TGTGCCAGCAGCTCTGGACTAGCGGGGTTTCCCTACAATGAGCAGTTCTTC
CDR3aa: CASSSGLAGFPYNEQFF

abundance: -
j_gene: TRBJ2-7
d_gene: -
v_gene: TRBV27
CDR3nt: TGTGCCAGCAGTTTATCGTTTTCTGGCAGCTCCTACGAGCAGTACTTC
CDR3aa: CASSLSFSGSSYEQYF

abundance: -
j_gene: TRBJ2-1
d_gene: TRBD2
v_gene: TRBV5-1
CDR3nt: TGCGCCAGCAGCTTTCGACTAGCGGGGATTAACAATGAGCAGTTCTTC
CDR3aa: CASSFRLAGINNEQFF

abundance: few
j_gene: TRBJ2-2
d_gene: -
v_gene: TRBV5-1
CDR3nt: TGCGCCAGCAGCGGGACCTTTACCGGGGAGCTGTTTTTT
CDR3aa: CASSGTFTGELFF

abundance: few
j_gene: TRBJ2-5
d_gene: -
v_gene: TRBV28
CDR3nt: TGTGCCAGCAGCAGGGGGGGACAGGTCGTAGCGCAGTACTTC
CDR3aa: CASSRGGQVVAQYF

abundance: few
j_gene: TRBJ2-7
d_gene: TRBD2
v_gene: TRBV7-6
CDR3nt: TGTGCCAGCAGCTTAGGTGGGGGGGGAAACTACGAGCAGTACTTC
CDR3aa: CASSLGGGGNYEQYF

abundance: few
j_gene: TRBJ2-1
d_gene: TRBD2
v_gene: TRBV7-7
CDR3nt: TGTGCCAGCAGCTCCGGGACTAGCGGCCACAATGAGCAGTTCTTC
CDR3aa: CASSSGTSGHNEQFF

abundance: few
j_gene: TRBJ1-5
d_gene: -
v_gene: TRBV27
CDR3nt: TGTGCCAGCAGTTTTGTAGTAGGGGGTATCGGTCAGCCCCAGCATTTT
CDR3aa: CASSFVVGGIGQPQHF

abundance: -
j_gene: TRBJ2-5
d_gene: TRBD2
v_gene: TRBV9
CDR3nt: TGTGCCAGCAGCGCCCGACTAGCGGGGAGGGAGGTGACCCAGTACTTC
CDR3aa: CASSARLAGREVTQYF

abundance: few
j_gene: TRBJ2-5
d_gene: TRBD1
v_gene: TRBV27
CDR3nt: TGTGCCAGCAAGAAGGGGGCGTGGGAGACCCAGTACTTC
CDR3aa: CASKKGAWETQYF

abundance: few
j_gene: TRBJ2-7
d_gene: TRBD2
v_gene: TRBV6-5
CDR3nt: TGTGCCAGCAGTTCCCTAACTAGCGGGACCTCCTACGAGCAGTACTTC
CDR3aa: CASSSLTSGTSYEQYF

abundance: few
j_gene: TRBJ1-1
d_gene: -
v_gene: TRBV10-3
CDR3nt: TGTGCCATCAGTGCCTTACAGGTCTCGAACACTGAAGCTTTCTTT
CDR3aa: CAISALQVSNTEAFF

abundance: few
j_gene: TRBJ1-3
d_gene: -
v_gene: TRBV20-1
CDR3nt: TGCAGTGCTATTTGGGCCAGCTCTGGAAACACCATATATTTT
CDR3aa: CSAIWASSGNTIYF

abundance: -
j_gene: TRBJ1-1
d_gene: -
v_gene: TRBV12-3/TRBV12-4
CDR3nt: TGTGCCAGCAGTTCCACTGTTACTGAAGCTTTCTTT
CDR3aa: CASSSTVTEAFF

abundance: few
j_gene: TRBJ2-5
d_gene: TRBD1
v_gene: TRBV12-5
CDR3nt: TGTGCTAGTGGTTTGCTTTTGACAGGGGAAGAGACCCAGTACTTC
CDR3aa: CASGLLLTGEETQYF

abundance: -
j_gene: TRBJ2-7
d_gene: -
v_gene: TRBV6-6
CDR3nt: TGTGCCAGCAGCCTAAGTATCCTCAGGTACGAGCAGTACTTC
CDR3aa: CASSLSILRYEQYF

abundance: -
j_gene: TRBJ1-1
d_gene: -
v_gene: TRBV14
CDR3nt: TGTGCCAGCAGCCGAGTCAGGAACACTGAAGCTTTCTTT
CDR3aa: CASSRVRNTEAFF

abundance: few
j_gene: TRBJ1-1
d_gene: -
v_gene: TRBV3-1
CDR3nt: TGTGCCAGCAGCCCACAGGGATCAGCTGAAGCTTTCTTT
CDR3aa: CASSPQGSAEAFF

abundance: -
j_gene: TRBJ2-1
d_gene: -
v_gene: TRBV5-1
CDR3nt: TGCGCCAGCAGCTTGGCAGCGGTCTCCTACAATGACCAGTTCTTC
CDR3aa: CASSLAAVSYNDQFF

abundance: -
j_gene: TRBJ1-2
d_gene: TRBD1
v_gene: TRBV29-1
CDR3nt: TGCAGCGCCTGGTTGAGACAGGGTATAGGTGGCTATGGCTACACCTTC
CDR3aa: CSAWLRQGIGGYGYTF

abundance: -
j_gene: TRBJ2-1
d_gene: TRBD2
v_gene: TRBV7-2
CDR3nt: TGTGCCAGCAGCTTTAGTAGCGGGATCCGCAGCTCCTACAATGAGCAGTTCTTC
CDR3aa: CASSFSSGIRSSYNEQFF

abundance: few
j_gene: TRBJ2-3
d_gene: TRBD1
v_gene: TRBV5-1
CDR3nt: TGCGCCAGTACGACAGGGAATCTTGGTACGCAGTATTTT
CDR3aa: CASTTGNLGTQYF

abundance: -
j_gene: TRBJ2-5
d_gene: TRBD1
v_gene: TRBV28
CDR3nt: TGTGCCAGCAGTTCTAACAACAGGGGTACACAGACCCAGTACTTC
CDR3aa: CASSSNNRGTQTQYF

abundance: few
j_gene: TRBJ2-5
d_gene: -
v_gene: TRBV21-1
CDR3nt: TGTGCCAGCAGCAACCGAGACAGGGTAATAGAGACCCAGTACTTC
CDR3aa: CASSNRDRVIETQYF

abundance: -
j_gene: TRBJ1-1
d_gene: -
v_gene: TRBV12-3/TRBV12-4
CDR3nt: TGTGCCAGCAGTCCCGTGATGGGGCAGACTGAAGCTTTCTTT
CDR3aa: CASSPVMGQTEAFF

abundance: -
j_gene: TRBJ1-1
d_gene: -
v_gene: TRBV11-2
CDR3nt: TGTGCCAGCAGCACCCGGCTCGAAGCTTTCTTT
CDR3aa: CASSTRLEAFF

abundance: few
j_gene: TRBJ1-2
d_gene: -
v_gene: TRBV15
CDR3nt: TGTGCCACCAGCAGAGATAGGGCCAGCTCTAACTATGGCTACACCTTC
CDR3aa: CATSRDRASSNYGYTF

abundance: -
j_gene: TRBJ1-1
d_gene: -
v_gene: TRBV28
CDR3nt: TGTGCCAGCAGTTGGGTACAGTACACTGAAGCTTTCTTT
CDR3aa: CASSWVQYTEAFF

abundance: few
j_gene: TRBJ2-7
d_gene: -
v_gene: TRBV5-1
CDR3nt: TGCGCCAGCAGCAACAAGGGGGTTCCCTCCTACGAGCAGTACTTC
CDR3aa: CASSNKGVPSYEQYF

abundance: -
j_gene: TRBJ1-1
d_gene: -
v_gene: TRBV4-1
CDR3nt: TGCGCCAGCAGCCAACTTTTTCCCACACACAGGGTCACTGAAGCTTTCTTT
CDR3aa: CASSQLFPTHRVTEAFF

abundance: -
j_gene: TRBJ1-4
d_gene: -
v_gene: TRBV3-1
CDR3nt: TGTGCCAGCAGCCAAAGGGGAGCCCTGTGGGGAAAACTGTTTTTT
CDR3aa: CASSQRGALWGKLFF

abundance: few
j_gene: TRBJ2-3
d_gene: -
v_gene: TRBV14
CDR3nt: TGTGCCAGCAGCCAGGAAATTACTAGCTTACGGGCAGATACGCAGTATTTT
CDR3aa: CASSQEITSLRADTQYF

abundance: -
j_gene: TRBJ1-5
d_gene: -
v_gene: TRBV4-1
CDR3nt: TGCGCCAGCAGACTGGGACCCGGGAGCAATCAGCCCCAGCATTTT
CDR3aa: CASRLGPGSNQPQHF

abundance: -
j_gene: TRBJ2-7
d_gene: -
v_gene: TRBV12-3/TRBV12-4
CDR3nt: TGTGCCAGCAGGCCACGACTGATTTACTACGAGCAGTACTTC
CDR3aa: CASRPRLIYYEQYF

abundance: few
j_gene: TRBJ1-4
d_gene: -
v_gene: TRBV5-5
CDR3nt: TGTGCCAGCAGCTTTTCTGGGGCTGCAACTAATGAAAAACTGTTTTTT
CDR3aa: CASSFSGAATNEKLFF

abundance: -
j_gene: TRBJ1-4
d_gene: -
v_gene: TRBV9
CDR3nt: TGTGCCAGCAGCGGAGAAGGACGGGAATCTAATGAAAAACTGTTTTTT
CDR3aa: CASSGEGRESNEKLFF

abundance: few
j_gene: TRBJ2-5
d_gene: -
v_gene: TRBV10-3
CDR3nt: TGTGCCATCAGTGAGTCAGGAGGCTCAGAGACCCAGTACTTC
CDR3aa: CAISESGGSETQYF

abundance: few
j_gene: TRBJ2-3
d_gene: -
v_gene: TRBV2
CDR3nt: TGTGCCAGCATTATCCTTCAGAGTAGACCAGATACGCAGTATTTT
CDR3aa: CASIILQSRPDTQYF

abundance: -
j_gene: TRBJ2-3
d_gene: -
v_gene: TRBV6-1
CDR3nt: TGTGCCAGCAGTGAGTTCGGTGGGGGATCAGATACGCAGTATTTT
CDR3aa: CASSEFGGGSDTQYF